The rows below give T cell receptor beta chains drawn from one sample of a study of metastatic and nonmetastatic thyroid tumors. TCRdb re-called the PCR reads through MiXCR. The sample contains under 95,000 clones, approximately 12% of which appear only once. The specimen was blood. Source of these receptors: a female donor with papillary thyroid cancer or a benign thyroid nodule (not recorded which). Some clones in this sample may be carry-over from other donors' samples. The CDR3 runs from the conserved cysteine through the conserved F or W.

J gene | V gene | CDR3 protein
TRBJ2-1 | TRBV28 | CASSLPGTSEQFF
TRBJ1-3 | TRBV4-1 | CASSQVRGPSSGNTIYF
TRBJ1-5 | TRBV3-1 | CASSQDGGSGNQPQHF
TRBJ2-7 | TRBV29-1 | CSVVRAGGNYEQYF
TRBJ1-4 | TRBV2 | CASRAPDEQGREKLFF
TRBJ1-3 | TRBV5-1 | CASSLEQLVSGNTIYF
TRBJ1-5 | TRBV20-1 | CSAGRDRGWQPQHF
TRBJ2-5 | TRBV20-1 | CSAINAELAEETQYF
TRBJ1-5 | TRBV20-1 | CSATQGGNQPQHF
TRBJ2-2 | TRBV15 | CATSRPLGQTINTGELFF
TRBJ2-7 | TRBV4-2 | CASSRPFPRGAYEQYF
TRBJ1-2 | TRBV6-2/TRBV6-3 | CASSYGGENYGYTF
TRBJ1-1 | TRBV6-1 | CASSGTELTNTEAFF
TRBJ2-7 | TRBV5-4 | CASSPLGCYEQYF
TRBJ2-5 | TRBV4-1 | CASSQDFGLAGEGQETQYF
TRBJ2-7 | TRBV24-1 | CATSDETGTWTYEQYF
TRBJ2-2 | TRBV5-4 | CASSSGSGTVELFF
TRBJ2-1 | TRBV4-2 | CASSQGECSGSWYNEQFF
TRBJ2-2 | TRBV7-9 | CASSQGRGPGGELFF
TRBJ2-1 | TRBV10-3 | CAISQDTGGDEQFF
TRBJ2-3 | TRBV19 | CASRYRGPTDTQYF
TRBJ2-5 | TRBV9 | CASSVEAGQETQYF
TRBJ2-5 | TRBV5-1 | CASSLGACQETQYF
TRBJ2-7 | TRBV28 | CASSSSGLGEQYF
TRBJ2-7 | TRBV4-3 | CASSQGTGYEQYF
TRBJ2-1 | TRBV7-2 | CASSPGGYNEQFF
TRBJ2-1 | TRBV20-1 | CSATQAGAEQFF
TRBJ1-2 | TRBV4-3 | CASSLYSGNYGYTF
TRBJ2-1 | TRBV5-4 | CASSLDLASGRPGNEQFF
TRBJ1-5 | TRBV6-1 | CASSERAGPSNQPQHF
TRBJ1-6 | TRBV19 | CASSIFHLRTYNSPLHF
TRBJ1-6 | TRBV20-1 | CSAGQSNSPLHF
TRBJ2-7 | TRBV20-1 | CSAGLGGLGYEQYF
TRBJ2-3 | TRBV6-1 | CASTPGQGLGDTQYF